Described below is a single T cell receptor beta chain sequence and its context. As yet, its antigen is unknown. CD4+ cells were sorted into CD25-high CD127-low regulatory cells and CD25-low CD127-high conventional cells. Primers: 52 TRBV forward and 13 TRBJ reverse. Only in-frame clones appear in the TCRdb table, and some are missing; sequencing was by immunoSEQ multiplex PCR. The repertoire has around 32,000 clones, roughly 92% of them found once; the top ten carry 1.5% to 1.8%. The data are from a study of regulatory T cells. Study observations and caveats: Hydrophobic residues at CDR3 positions 6 and 7 were enriched in conventional CD4+ T cells of CD3G-deficient patients.

J lost 8 bases, V lost 1 base, and 6 bases had no gene match. Germline assignment: CDR1 MNHNS and CDR2 SASEGT. The CDR3 has 16 residues. The TCR originated in a person aged 18 to 35 with CD3G deficiency. This chain joins TRBV6-1 and TRBJ2-1; 12 positions agree with TRBD2. The sequenced sample consisted of conventional CD4+ T cells sorted from blood. CDR3 loop: CASSEVTSGRGDEQFF. The CDR3 bases are TGTGCCAGCAGTGAAGTGACTAGCGGGAGAGGCGATGAGCAGTTCTTC.